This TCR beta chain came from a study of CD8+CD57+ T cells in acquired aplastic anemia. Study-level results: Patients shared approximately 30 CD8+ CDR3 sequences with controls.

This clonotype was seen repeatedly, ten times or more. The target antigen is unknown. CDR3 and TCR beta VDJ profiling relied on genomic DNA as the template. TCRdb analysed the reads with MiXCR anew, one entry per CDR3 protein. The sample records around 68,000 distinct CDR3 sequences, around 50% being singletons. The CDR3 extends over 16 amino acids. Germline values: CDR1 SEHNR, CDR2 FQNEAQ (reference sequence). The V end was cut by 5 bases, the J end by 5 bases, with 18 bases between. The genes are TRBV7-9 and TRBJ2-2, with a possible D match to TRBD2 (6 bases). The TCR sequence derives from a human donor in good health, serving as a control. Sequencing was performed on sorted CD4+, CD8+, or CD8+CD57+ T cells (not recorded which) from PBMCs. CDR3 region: CASSPAGGVHTGELFF. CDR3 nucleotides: TGTGCCAGCAGCCCCGCCGGGGGAGTACATACCGGGGAGCTGTTTTTT.